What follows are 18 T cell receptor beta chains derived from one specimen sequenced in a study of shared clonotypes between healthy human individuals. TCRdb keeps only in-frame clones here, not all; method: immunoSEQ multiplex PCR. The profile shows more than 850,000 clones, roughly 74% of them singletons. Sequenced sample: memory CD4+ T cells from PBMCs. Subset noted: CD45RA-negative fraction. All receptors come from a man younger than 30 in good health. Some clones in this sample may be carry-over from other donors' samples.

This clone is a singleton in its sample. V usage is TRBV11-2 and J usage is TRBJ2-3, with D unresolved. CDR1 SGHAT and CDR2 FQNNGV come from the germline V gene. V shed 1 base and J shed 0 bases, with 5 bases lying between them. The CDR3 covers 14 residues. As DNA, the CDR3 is TGTGCCAGCAGCTTAGTACGTAGCACAGATACGCAGTATTTT. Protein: CASSLVRSTDTQYF.

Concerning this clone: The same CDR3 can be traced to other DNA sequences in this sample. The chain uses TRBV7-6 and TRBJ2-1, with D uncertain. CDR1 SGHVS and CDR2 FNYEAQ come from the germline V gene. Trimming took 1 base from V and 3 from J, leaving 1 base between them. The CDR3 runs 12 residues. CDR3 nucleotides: TGTGCCAGCAGCTTAGTCTACAATGAGCAGTTCTTC. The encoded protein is CASSLVYNEQFF.

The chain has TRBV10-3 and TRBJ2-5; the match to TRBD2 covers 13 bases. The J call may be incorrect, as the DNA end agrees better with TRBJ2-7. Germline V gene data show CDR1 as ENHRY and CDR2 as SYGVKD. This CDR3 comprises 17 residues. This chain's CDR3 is CAISGTSGRAMTVEQYF. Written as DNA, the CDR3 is TGTGCCATCAGTGGAACTAGCGGGAGGGCCATGACGGTCGAGCAGTACTTC.

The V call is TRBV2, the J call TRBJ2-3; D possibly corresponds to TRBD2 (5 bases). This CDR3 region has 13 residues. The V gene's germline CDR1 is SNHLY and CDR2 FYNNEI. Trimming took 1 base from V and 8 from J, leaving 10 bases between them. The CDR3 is CASSEGLASTQYF. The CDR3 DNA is TGTGCCAGCAGTGAAGGTCTAGCAAGTACGCAGTATTTT.

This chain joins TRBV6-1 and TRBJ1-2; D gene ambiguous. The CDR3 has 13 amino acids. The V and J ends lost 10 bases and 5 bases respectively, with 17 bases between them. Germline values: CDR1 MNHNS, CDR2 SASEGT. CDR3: CATTPGSRYGYTF. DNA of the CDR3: TGTGCCACAACTCCGGGTTCCCGATATGGCTACACCTTC.

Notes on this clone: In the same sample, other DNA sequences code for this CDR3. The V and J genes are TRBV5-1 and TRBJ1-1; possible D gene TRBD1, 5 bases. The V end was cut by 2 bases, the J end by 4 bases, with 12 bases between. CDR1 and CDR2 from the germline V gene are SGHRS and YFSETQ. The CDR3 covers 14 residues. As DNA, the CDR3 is TGCGCCAGCAGCTTAGGTGGGCAGGGCACTGAAGCTTTCTTT. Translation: CASSLGGQGTEAFF.

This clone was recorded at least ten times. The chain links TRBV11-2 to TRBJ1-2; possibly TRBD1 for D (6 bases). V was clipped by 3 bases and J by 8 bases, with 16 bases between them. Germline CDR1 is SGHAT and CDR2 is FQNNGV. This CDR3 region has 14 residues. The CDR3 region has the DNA TGTGCCAGCAGCTTTTGGAATACAGGGAAAGGCTACACCTTC. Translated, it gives CASSFWNTGKGYTF. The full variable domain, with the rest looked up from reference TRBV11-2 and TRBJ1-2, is EAGVAQSPRYKIIEKRQSVAFWCNPISGHATLYWYQQILGQGPKLLIQFQNNGVVDDSQLPKDRFSAERLKGVDSTLKIQPAKLEDSAVYLCASSFWNTGKGYTFGSGTRLTVV.

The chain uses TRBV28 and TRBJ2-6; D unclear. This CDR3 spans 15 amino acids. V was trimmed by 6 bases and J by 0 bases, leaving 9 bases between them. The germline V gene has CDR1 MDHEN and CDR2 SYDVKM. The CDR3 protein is CASRGEHSGANVLTF. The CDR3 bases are TGTGCCAGCAGGGGCGAACACTCTGGGGCCAACGTCCTGACTTTC. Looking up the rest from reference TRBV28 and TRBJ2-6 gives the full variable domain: DVKVTQSSRYLVKRTGEKVFLECVQDMDHENMFWYRQDPGLGLRLIYFSYDVKMKEKGDIPEGYSVSREKKERFSLILESASTNQTSMYLCASRGEHSGANVLTFGAGSRLTVL.

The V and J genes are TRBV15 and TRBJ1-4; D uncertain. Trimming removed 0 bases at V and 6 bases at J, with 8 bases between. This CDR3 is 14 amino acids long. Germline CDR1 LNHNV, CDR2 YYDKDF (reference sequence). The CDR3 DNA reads TGTGCCACCAGCAGAGATCAAAGGGATGAAAAACTGTTTTTT. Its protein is CATSRDQRDEKLFF.

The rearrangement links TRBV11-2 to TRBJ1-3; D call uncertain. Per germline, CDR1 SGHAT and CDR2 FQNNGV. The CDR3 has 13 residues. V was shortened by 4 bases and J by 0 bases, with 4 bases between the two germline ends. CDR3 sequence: CASSSSSGNTIYF. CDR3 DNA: TGTGCCAGCAGCTCTTCCTCTGGAAACACCATATATTTT.

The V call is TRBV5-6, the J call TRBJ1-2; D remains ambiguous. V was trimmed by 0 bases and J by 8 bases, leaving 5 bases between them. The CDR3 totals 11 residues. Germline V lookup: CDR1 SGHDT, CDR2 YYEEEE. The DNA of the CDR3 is TGTGCCAGCAGCTTGGAGGGAGGCTACACCTTC. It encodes CASSLEGGYTF.

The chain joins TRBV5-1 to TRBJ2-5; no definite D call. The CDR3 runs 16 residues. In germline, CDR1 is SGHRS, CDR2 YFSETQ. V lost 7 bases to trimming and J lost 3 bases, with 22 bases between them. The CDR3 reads CASEPVPFGSKETQYF. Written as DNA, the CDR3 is TGCGCCAGCGAACCAGTCCCTTTTGGGTCCAAAGAGACCCAGTACTTC.

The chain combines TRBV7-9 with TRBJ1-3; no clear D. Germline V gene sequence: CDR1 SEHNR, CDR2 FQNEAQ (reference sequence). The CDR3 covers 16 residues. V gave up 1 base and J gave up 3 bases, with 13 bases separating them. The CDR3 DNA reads TGTGCCAGCAGCTTAGGCCCCCTGGACGTTGGAAACACCATATATTTT. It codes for CASSLGPLDVGNTIYF. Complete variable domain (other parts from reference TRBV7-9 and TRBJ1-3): DTGVSQNPRHKITKRGQNVTFRCDPISEHNRLYWYRQTLGQGPEFLTYFQNEAQLEKSRLLSDRFSAERPKGSFSTLEIQRTEQGDSAMYLCASSLGPLDVGNTIYFGEGSWLTVV.

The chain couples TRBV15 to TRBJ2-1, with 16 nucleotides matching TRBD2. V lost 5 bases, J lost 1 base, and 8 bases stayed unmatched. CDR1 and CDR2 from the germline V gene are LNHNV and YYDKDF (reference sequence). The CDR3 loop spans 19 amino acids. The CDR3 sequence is CATSPAGTSGRGSYNEQFF. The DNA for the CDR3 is TGTGCCACCAGCCCAGCTGGGACTAGCGGGAGGGGATCCTACAATGAGCAGTTCTTC.

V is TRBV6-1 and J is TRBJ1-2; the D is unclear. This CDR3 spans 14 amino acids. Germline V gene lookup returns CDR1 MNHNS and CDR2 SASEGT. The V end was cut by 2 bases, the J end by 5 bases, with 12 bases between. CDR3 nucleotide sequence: TGTGCCAGCAGTGAAAGGGCCGGAGGTTATGGCTACACCTTC. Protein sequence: CASSERAGGYGYTF.

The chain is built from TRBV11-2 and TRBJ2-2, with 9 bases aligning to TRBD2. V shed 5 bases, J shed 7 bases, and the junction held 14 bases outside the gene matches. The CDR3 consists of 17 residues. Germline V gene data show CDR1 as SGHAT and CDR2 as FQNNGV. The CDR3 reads CASSQNWREGRHGELFF. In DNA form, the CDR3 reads TGTGCCAGCAGCCAAAACTGGCGGGAGGGCCGTCACGGGGAGCTGTTTTTT.

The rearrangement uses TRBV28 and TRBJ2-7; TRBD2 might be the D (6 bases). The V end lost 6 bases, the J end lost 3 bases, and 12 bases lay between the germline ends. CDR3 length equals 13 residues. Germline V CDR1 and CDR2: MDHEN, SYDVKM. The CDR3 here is CASSAGTGYEQYF. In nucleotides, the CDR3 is TGTGCCAGCAGCGCCGGGACTGGCTACGAGCAGTACTTC.

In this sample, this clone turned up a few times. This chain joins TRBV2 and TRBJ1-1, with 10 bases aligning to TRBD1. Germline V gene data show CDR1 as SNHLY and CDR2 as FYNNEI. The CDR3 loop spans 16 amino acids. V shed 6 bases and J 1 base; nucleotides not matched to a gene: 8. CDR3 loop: CASRGGQGRGNTEAFF. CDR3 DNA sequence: TGTGCCAGCAGGGGGGGACAGGGGAGAGGGAACACTGAAGCTTTCTTT.